These 32 T cell receptor beta chains were sequenced from one sample in a study of early T cells in non-severe SARS-CoV-2 infection. TCRdb fed the 5' RACE reads into MiXCR, producing one record per CDR3 protein. The sample has 65,000 to 75,000 distinct CDR3 sequences; 11% are singletons. The sequenced sample was whole blood. These receptors originate from an adult who was a healthcare worker with PCR-confirmed SARS-CoV-2 infection or an uninfected control (not recorded which).

This clonotype was observed many times. The V and J genes are TRBV20-1 and TRBJ2-5; the D gene is possibly TRBD1 (8 bases). V lost 6 bases and J 4 bases, leaving 15 bases between the germline ends. CDR3 length: 13 residues. Germline assignment: CDR1 DFQATT and CDR2 SNEGSKA (reference sequence). Here the CDR3 reads CSAAGGGGETQYF. The CDR3 DNA follows: TGCAGTGCGGCAGGGGGCGGGGGAGAGACCCAGTACTTC.

The sample holds many counts of this clonotype. The gene calls are TRBV3-1 and TRBJ2-1; tentatively, D is TRBD1 or TRBD2 (5 bases each). The V gene's germline CDR1 is LGHDT and CDR2 YNNKEL (reference sequence). There are 16 residues in the CDR3. Trimming removed 4 bases at V and 0 bases at J, with 13 bases between. The CDR3 spells CASSPGTASSYNEQFF. As DNA, the CDR3 is TGTGCCAGCAGCCCCGGGACGGCCAGCTCCTACAATGAGCAGTTCTTC.

This clonotype was counted at least ten times. The chain carries TRBV10-3 and TRBJ1-1, with D tentatively TRBD1 (6 bases). V was cut by 2 bases and J by 9 bases, with 16 bases left in between. Germline V CDR1 and CDR2: ENHRY, SYGVKD. The length of the CDR3 is 14 residues. CDR3 bases: TGTGCCATCAGTGAGACCGGTGGGGGGGCAAAAGCTTTCTTT. Its protein is CAISETGGGAKAFF.

J is TRBJ1-6 and V is TRBV20-1; TRBD1 matches at 8 bases. From germline, CDR1 is DFQATT and CDR2 SNEGSKA (reference sequence). With V trimmed by 1 base and J by 6 bases, 5 bases remained unmatched. CDR3 length equals 15 residues. For the CDR3, the DNA is TGCAGTGCTAGAGCCGACAGGGGTGGTAATTCACCCCTCCACTTT. It specifies CSARADRGGNSPLHF.

This clonotype was picked up many times. The chain joins TRBV27 to TRBJ2-5; no definite D call. Germline-derived CDR1 and CDR2 are MNHEY and SMNVEV (reference sequence). Trimming left V 0 bases short and J 2 bases short, with 10 bases between. The CDR3 extends over 15 amino acids. CDR3 sequence: CASSLSRRRQETQYF. CDR3 coding DNA: TGTGCCAGCAGTTTATCTAGGCGGCGGCAAGAGACCCAGTACTTC.

This clonotype was seen a handful of times. This chain links TRBV20-1 with TRBJ1-1; D is undetermined. The length of the CDR3 is 14 residues. Germline V gene sequence: CDR1 DFQATT, CDR2 SNEGSKA (reference sequence). V lost 3 bases and J lost 1, with 12 bases in between. The CDR3 region is CSASSPNENTEAFF. The CDR3 region has the DNA TGCAGTGCTAGTTCTCCGAACGAGAACACTGAAGCTTTCTTT.

This clonotype was recorded at least ten times. The chain uses TRBV3-1 and TRBJ1-2; D gene unclear. The CDR3 runs 13 residues. Germline loops: CDR1 LGHDT, CDR2 YNNKEL (reference sequence). Between the trimmed V and J ends, which lost 4 bases and 6 bases, there was a span of 12 bases. The CDR3 spells CASSPVLRDGYTF. The CDR3 DNA is TGTGCCAGCAGCCCCGTTTTGAGGGATGGCTACACCTTC.

There are many counts of this clonotype. The chain joins TRBV7-2 to TRBJ2-3; D remains ambiguous. This CDR3 spans 13 amino acids. CDR1 is SGHTA and CDR2 is FQGNSA in the germline V gene. V dropped 2 bases and J dropped 5 bases, with 8 bases sitting between them. The CDR3 spells CASSLWLGDTQYF. CDR3 DNA: TGTGCCAGCAGCTTATGGTTAGGAGATACGCAGTATTTT.

This clonotype occurred many times. The chain links TRBV29-1 to TRBJ2-1; TRBD2 aligns across 7 bases. The CDR3 consists of 11 residues. The germline gives CDR1 SQVTM, CDR2 ANQGSEA. V lost 0 bases and J lost 14; bases outside the gene matches: 4. The CDR3 region has the DNA TGCAGCGTTGAAGAAGGGAGGGTGGAGTTCTTC. Amino acid sequence: CSVEEGRVEFF.

At least ten counts were recorded for this clonotype. The CDR3: CASRQLAGIHNEQFF. Here the CDR3 DNA reads TGTGCCAGCAGACAACTAGCGGGGATACACAATGAGCAGTTCTTC. The J gene is TRBJ2-1, the V gene TRBV11-2, with 10 bases aligning to TRBD2. This CDR3 has 15 residues. J was trimmed by 5 bases and V by 6 bases; bases with no gene match: 7. Looked up from germline, CDR1 is SGHAT and CDR2 is FQNNGV. Full variable domain (rest looked up from reference TRBV11-2 and TRBJ2-1): EAGVAQSPRYKIIEKRQSVAFWCNPISGHATLYWYQQILGQGPKLLIQFQNNGVVDDSQLPKDRFSAERLKGVDSTLKIQPAKLEDSAVYLCASRQLAGIHNEQFFGPGTRLTVL.

The sample holds many counts of this clonotype. The chain is built from TRBV6-5 and TRBJ2-7; no clear D gene. The CDR3 contains 14 residues. Germline assignment: CDR1 MNHEY and CDR2 SVGAGI. V dropped 0 bases and J dropped 4 bases, with 10 bases sitting between them. The chain's CDR3 is CASSYSYLHYEQYF. The CDR3 coding sequence is TGTGCCAGCAGTTACTCCTACCTTCATTACGAGCAGTACTTC.

In this sample, this clonotype turned up a few times. The gene calls are TRBV29-1 and TRBJ2-7, with 13 bases aligning to TRBD2. J gave up 2 bases and V 7 bases, and 11 bases lay outside the gene matches. The CDR3 is 16 residues long. Germline V gives CDR1 SQVTM, CDR2 ANQGSEA. The CDR3 DNA is TGCAGCGCAACAACCCCGACTAGCGGGAGGACCTACGAGCAGTACTTC. Amino acids: CSATTPTSGRTYEQYF.

This clonotype was seen at least ten times. The chain couples TRBV20-1 to TRBJ2-3, with D perhaps matching TRBD2 (5 bases). The CDR3 covers 13 residues. Germline V CDR1 and CDR2: DFQATT, SNEGSKA (reference sequence). The V and J ends lost 5 bases and 3 bases respectively, with 12 bases between them. The CDR3 DNA sequence: TGCAGTGCTGCAGACCCGGGAACAGATACGCAGTATTTT. Protein: CSAADPGTDTQYF.

The sample holds many counts of this clonotype. V and J are TRBV27 and TRBJ1-1, with D tentatively TRBD1 (5 bases). The CDR3 has 14 residues. Trimming took off 8 bases at V and 0 bases at J, with 13 bases between the two ends. CDR1 is MNHEY, CDR2 SMNVEV, per germline (reference sequence). The CDR3 sequence: CASRLAGLNTEAFF. The CDR3 DNA sequence: TGTGCCAGCCGGCTGGCAGGGTTGAACACTGAAGCTTTCTTT.

This clonotype was observed at least ten times. The chain is built from TRBV21-1 and TRBJ1-2. TRBV21-1 is classified as a pseudogene. CDR3 length: 15 amino acids. The CDR3 region has the DNA TGTGCCAGCAGCGCCCGAACCCAACGGAGCTATGGCTACACCTTC. This translates into CASSARTQRSYGYTF.

The chain carries TRBV27 and TRBJ2-7; 7 nucleotides agree with TRBD1. With V trimmed by 4 bases and J by 5 bases, 8 bases remained unmatched. This CDR3 spans 14 amino acids. Per germline, CDR1 MNHEY and CDR2 SMNVEV (reference sequence). The CDR3 spells CASSSRGPGNEQYF. The DNA for the CDR3 is TGTGCCAGCAGTTCGAGGGGGCCTGGAAACGAGCAGTACTTC.

V usage is TRBV29-1 and J usage is TRBJ2-3; D call uncertain. The CDR3 totals 13 residues. The germline CDR1 and CDR2 sequences are SQVTM and ANQGSEA. CDR3 bases: TGCAGTGCAACAGAGACTAGCACAGATACGCAGTATTTT. It codes for CSATETSTDTQYF.

This clonotype was recorded at least ten times. The chain joins TRBV7-3 to TRBJ2-1; 10 bases map to TRBD2. CDR1 and CDR2 (germline): SGHTA, FQGTGA. V shed 2 bases, J shed 6 bases, and the junction held 7 bases outside the gene matches. This CDR3 region has 16 residues. The DNA for the CDR3 is TGTGCCAGCAGCTTATCCCCAGCGGGGGGGGGCAATGAGCAGTTCTTC. Translated: CASSLSPAGGGNEQFF.

The rearrangement uses TRBV20-1 and TRBJ2-3; D is perhaps TRBD2 (6 bases). The germline V and J ends were trimmed by 2 bases and 4 bases, with 10 bases remaining between them. CDR3 length equals 13 residues. Germline CDR1 reads DFQATT; CDR2 reads SNEGSKA (reference sequence). CDR3 in DNA: TGCAGTGCTAGACTGAGGGAGGCAGATACGCAGTATTTT. Translated, it gives CSARLREADTQYF.

This clonotype was observed many times. J is TRBJ1-6 and V is TRBV27; D unclear. CDR1 and CDR2 from the germline V gene are MNHEY and SMNVEV (reference sequence). CDR3 length: 12 amino acids. Trimming shortened V by 3 bases and J by 7 bases, and 4 bases separated the two germline ends. The DNA for the CDR3 is TGTGCCAGCAGTTTCGGAAATTCACCCCTCCACTTT. This gives the protein CASSFGNSPLHF.

The chain employs TRBV6-1 and TRBJ1-5; no definite D call. CDR3 size: 15 residues. Between the trimmed V and J ends, which lost 5 bases and 0 bases, there was a span of 11 bases. The germline V gene has CDR1 MNHNS and CDR2 SASEGT. The CDR3 bases are TGTGCCAGCAGTAGACAACTGTCTAGCAATCAGCCCCAGCATTTT. Residues: CASSRQLSSNQPQHF.

The sample holds a few counts of this clonotype. The CDR3 region is CASSEFFSGGSYNEQFF. The CDR3 DNA reads as TGTGCCAGCAGCGAATTCTTTAGCGGGGGCTCCTACAATGAGCAGTTCTTC. The chain is built from TRBV9 and TRBJ2-1; 9 positions agree with TRBD2. This CDR3 is 17 amino acids long. CDR1 is SGDLS and CDR2 is YYNGEE in the germline V gene. V was pared by 3 bases and J by 0 bases, with 7 bases of the junction left unmatched.

This clonotype showed up just once. J is TRBJ2-2 and V is TRBV29-1; D is perhaps TRBD2 (6 bases). Trimming pared 6 bases from V and 2 bases from J, leaving 7 bases between. The CDR3 runs to 12 residues. The V gene's germline CDR1 is SQVTM and CDR2 ANQGSEA. Here the CDR3 DNA reads TGCAGCGTGGAGGGTAACACCGGGGAGCTGTTTTTT. Translated: CSVEGNTGELFF.

This clonotype was seen only a few times. This sequence joins TRBV2 and TRBJ2-7; D uncertain. CDR1 and CDR2 from the germline V gene are SNHLY and FYNNEI. The CDR3 totals 12 residues. V was clipped by 3 bases and J by 7 bases, with 10 bases between them. The CDR3 region is CASSESFGEQYF. DNA of the CDR3: TGTGCCAGCAGTGAGTCCTTCGGAGAGCAGTACTTC.

The rearrangement joins TRBV6-5 to TRBJ2-7; D is unresolved. V was trimmed by 5 bases and J by 3 bases, leaving 14 bases between them. The length of the CDR3 is 14 residues. Germline values: CDR1 MNHEY, CDR2 SVGAGI. Here the CDR3 DNA reads TGTGCCAGCAGTCCGATGGACCACCTCTACGAGCAGTACTTC. Translating gives CASSPMDHLYEQYF.

This clonotype was detected ten times or more. The gene calls are TRBV3-1 and TRBJ2-7; D may correspond to TRBD1 or TRBD2 (6 bases each). Trimming left V 10 bases short and J 4 bases short, with 17 bases between. Looked up from germline, CDR1 is LGHDT and CDR2 is YNNKEL (reference sequence). There are 13 residues in the CDR3. The CDR3: CATRGQVGYEQYF. CDR3 DNA: TGTGCCACCCGGGGGCAGGTTGGGTACGAGCAGTACTTC.

This clonotype occurred a few times. The chain couples TRBV9 to TRBJ2-3; TRBD1 agrees at 8 bases. The junction had 6 bases not matched to a gene; V was cut back by 0 bases and J by 0 bases. The length of the CDR3 is 17 residues. In germline, CDR1 is SGDLS, CDR2 YYNGEE. The CDR3 DNA sequence: TGTGCCAGCAGCGTAGCTGACAGGGGATTTAGCACAGATACGCAGTATTTT. Encoded protein: CASSVADRGFSTDTQYF.

This clonotype was recorded at least ten times. The chain joins TRBV24-1 to TRBJ2-3; 8 nucleotides line up with TRBD1. This CDR3 contains 16 residues. Per germline, CDR1 KGHDR and CDR2 SFDVKD. V lost 1 base to trimming and J lost 4 bases; unmatched junction nucleotides: 6. CDR3 sequence (DNA): TGTGCCACCAGTGATTTCCCGCGGACAGGGTCAGATACGCAGTATTTT. It is translated as CATSDFPRTGSDTQYF.

The chain employs TRBV5-1 and TRBJ2-7; D uncertain. From germline, CDR1 is SGHRS and CDR2 YFSETQ. This CDR3 spans 12 amino acids. Trimming removed 0 bases from V and 4 bases from J, with 5 bases in between. CDR3: CASSLDDYEQYF. The CDR3 DNA reads TGCGCCAGCAGCTTGGACGATTACGAGCAGTACTTC.

This clonotype was found many times. The rearrangement joins TRBV5-5 to TRBJ2-3, with 8 bases matching TRBD1. This CDR3 has 16 amino acids. Germline V CDR1 and CDR2: SGHKS, YYEKEE (reference sequence). The V segment lost 3 bases and the J segment 2 bases; nucleotides outside the gene matches: 8. The CDR3 DNA is TGTGCCAGCAGCTGGGGACAGGCACCCTTCACAGATACGCAGTATTTT. Protein sequence: CASSWGQAPFTDTQYF.

The table lists this clonotype with many counts. The CDR3 nucleotides read TGTGCCAGCATCCTAAGCGGGAGGGGGTACAATGAGCAGTTCTTC. It yields the protein CASILSGRGYNEQFF. The J gene is TRBJ2-1, the V gene TRBV7-2; 10 positions agree with TRBD2. Germline values: CDR1 SGHTA, CDR2 FQGNSA. Trimming at V came to 7 bases and at J to 4 bases, leaving 7 bases not matched to a gene. The CDR3 has 15 residues. The full variable domain, in which reference TRBV7-2 and TRBJ2-1 provide the parts outside the CDR3, is GAGVSQSPSNKVTEKGKDVELRCDPISGHTALYWYRQSLGQGLEFLIYFQGNSAPDKSGLPSDRFSAERTGGSVSTLTIQRTQQEDSAVYLCASILSGRGYNEQFFGPGTRLTVL.

This clonotype was seen a few times. The rearrangement links TRBV20-1 to TRBJ2-3; 9 positions agree with TRBD1. There are 17 residues in the CDR3. CDR1 is DFQATT and CDR2 is SNEGSKA in the germline V gene (reference sequence). V shed 0 bases and J 0 bases; nucleotides not matched to a gene: 7. CDR3 coding DNA: TGCAGTGCTAGAGACCCGGGACAGGGCCTGAGCACAGATACGCAGTATTTT. This encodes CSARDPGQGLSTDTQYF.